These T cell receptor beta chains were read from a single sample in a study of human T cells and chemical hapten exposure. TCRdb re-analysed the RACE reads in MiXCR, keeping a single row per CDR3 protein. The sample holds tens of thousands of distinct CDR3 sequences; roughly 10% are singletons and the top ten take 3.5% to 4.5%. Sequenced here: whole blood, sampled in connection with sensitization to the hapten diphenylcyclopropenone (DPC). All receptors derive from a woman between 40 and 50 years old with alopecia areata. Some clones in this sample may be carry-over from other donors' samples. Each CDR3 is given without its conserved first and last residue.

v_call: TRBV20-1; j_call: TRBJ1-5; cdr3_aa: SARGQGISNQPQH
v_call: TRBV4-2; j_call: TRBJ1-5; cdr3_aa: ASSQGGGGEQWPQH
v_call: TRBV2; j_call: TRBJ2-5; cdr3_aa: ASSEALGFPQETQY
v_call: TRBV10-2; j_call: TRBJ2-1; cdr3_aa: ASSESGLAGTSYNEQF
v_call: TRBV12-3/TRBV12-4; j_call: TRBJ2-1; cdr3_aa: ASSFRTTEQF
v_call: TRBV27; j_call: TRBJ2-3; cdr3_aa: ASSFRAGADTQY
v_call: TRBV6-5; j_call: TRBJ1-1; cdr3_aa: ASSYSLSDTSTEAF
v_call: TRBV29-1; j_call: TRBJ2-5; cdr3_aa: SVVSGSQETQY
v_call: TRBV7-6; j_call: TRBJ2-1; cdr3_aa: ASSFRRGWGNEQF
v_call: TRBV6-6; j_call: TRBJ2-1; cdr3_aa: ASGISGPYNEQF
v_call: TRBV12-3/TRBV12-4; j_call: TRBJ1-5; cdr3_aa: ASSMMGQGGQPQH
v_call: TRBV30; j_call: TRBJ1-1; cdr3_aa: AWSLISTNTEAF
v_call: TRBV19; j_call: TRBJ1-5; cdr3_aa: ASSGGQGGQPQH
v_call: TRBV9; j_call: TRBJ1-3; cdr3_aa: ASSGGRRSGNTIY
v_call: TRBV3-1; j_call: TRBJ1-5; cdr3_aa: ASSQGAGNHQPQH
v_call: TRBV5-1; j_call: TRBJ2-7; cdr3_aa: ASSLGDYSYEQY
v_call: TRBV20-1; j_call: TRBJ2-7; cdr3_aa: SASRPSGASYEQY
v_call: TRBV7-9; j_call: TRBJ1-3; cdr3_aa: ASSASPQGAGNTIY
v_call: TRBV25-1; j_call: TRBJ2-5; cdr3_aa: ASRGAEGETQY
v_call: TRBV7-2; j_call: TRBJ2-5; cdr3_aa: ASSLGGNQETQY
v_call: TRBV7-2; j_call: TRBJ1-2; cdr3_aa: ASSTTPATNYGYT
v_call: TRBV20-1; j_call: TRBJ2-3; cdr3_aa: SASGGRGHTDTQY
v_call: TRBV24-1; j_call: TRBJ2-1; cdr3_aa: ATSRQAGTSGSSYNEQF
v_call: TRBV29-1; j_call: TRBJ1-2; cdr3_aa: SVEDGGDPYGYT
v_call: TRBV11-2; j_call: TRBJ2-5; cdr3_aa: ASSPTSARGQETQY
v_call: TRBV4-2; j_call: TRBJ1-5; cdr3_aa: ASSQGSWEEHQPQH
v_call: TRBV28; j_call: TRBJ2-2; cdr3_aa: ASRVSGPTGELF
v_call: TRBV5-5; j_call: TRBJ2-1; cdr3_aa: ASSLPGGSYNEQF
v_call: TRBV30; j_call: TRBJ1-6; cdr3_aa: AWSFPDRNSPLH
v_call: TRBV7-9; j_call: TRBJ2-1; cdr3_aa: ASSPGGAGEQF
v_call: TRBV9; j_call: TRBJ2-3; cdr3_aa: ASSPLEGRTDTQY
v_call: TRBV29-1; j_call: TRBJ2-2; cdr3_aa: SVARAPGNTGELF
v_call: TRBV19; j_call: TRBJ1-5; cdr3_aa: ASSMGGIQPQH